The TCR beta chain described here comes from a study of CD8 T cells in ankylosing spondylitis. Points from the study as a whole: What seemed typical of ankylosing spondylitis blood was a TCR beta motif built from roughly eight highly homologous variants.

This clonotype was detected many times. As yet, its antigen is unknown. This CDR3 is built from 15 residues. CDR1 and CDR2 (germline): SGHRS, YFSETQ. V lost 4 bases to trimming and J lost 2 bases; unmatched junction nucleotides: 1. TCRdb reanalysed the 5' RACE reads using MiXCR and keeps one entry per CDR3 protein. The sample lists roughly 350,000 distinct CDR3 sequences, 7% to 9% occurring once. The sample taken for sequencing was blood, either unsorted or a sorted T cell fraction (not recorded which). The TCR sequence derives from a male donor with ankylosing spondylitis. The chain has TRBV5-1 and TRBJ2-2, with TRBD2 identical over 11 bases. The chain's CDR3 is CASSGTSGNTGELFF. The DNA of the CDR3 is TGCGCCAGCAGCGGGACTAGCGGAAACACCGGGGAGCTGTTTTTT.